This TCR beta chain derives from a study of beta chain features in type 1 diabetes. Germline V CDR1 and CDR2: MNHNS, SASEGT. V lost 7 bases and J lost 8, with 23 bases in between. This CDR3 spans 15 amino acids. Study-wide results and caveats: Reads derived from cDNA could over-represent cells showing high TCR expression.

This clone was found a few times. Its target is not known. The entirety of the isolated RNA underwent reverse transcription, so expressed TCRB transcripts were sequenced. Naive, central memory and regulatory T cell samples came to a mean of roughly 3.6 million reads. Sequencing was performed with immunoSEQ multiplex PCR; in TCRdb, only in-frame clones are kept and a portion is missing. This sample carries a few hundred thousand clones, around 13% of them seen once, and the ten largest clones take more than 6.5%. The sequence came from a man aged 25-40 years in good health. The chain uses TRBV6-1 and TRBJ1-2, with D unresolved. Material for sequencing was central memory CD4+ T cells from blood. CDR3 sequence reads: CASTPTPTPGTGYTF. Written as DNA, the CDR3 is TGTGCCAGCACCCCGACCCCTACCCCGGGTACGGGCTACACCTTC.